The present entry profiles one TCR beta chain with its context. This PCR relied on a set of 60 Vbeta primers and 13 Jbeta primers. Libraries were prepared by immunoSEQ multiplex PCR; TCRdb keeps only in-frame clonotypes and omits some of them. The sample lists roughly 140,000 clones, about 80% seen once, with 9.7% in the top ten. These data come from a study of cytomegalovirus exposure and HLA in healthy donors. The CDR3 runs to 13 residues. The germline gives CDR1 MDHEN, CDR2 SYDVKM. The V gene lost 7 bases and the J gene lost 2 bases, with 8 bases spanning the gap. This chain joins TRBV28 and TRBJ2-2, with D perhaps TRBD1 (5 bases). The TCR was taken from an older woman in good health and CMV-seropositive. Sequenced input: PBMCs. CDR3 nucleotide sequence: TGTGCCAGCATTAGGGGTAACACCGGGGAGCTGTTTTTT. It yields the protein CASIRGNTGELFF.